One and the same sample provided the 21 T cell receptor beta chains below, sequenced in a study of Graves' ophthalmopathy and Graves' hyperthyroidism. Scientists amplified the TCR beta CDR3 regions from RNA transcripts. RT-PCR in the first round used HTBI primers; a second-round multiplex PCR followed. TCRdb reanalysed the multiplex PCR reads using MiXCR and keeps one entry per CDR3 protein. The sample yields hundreds of thousands of distinct CDR3 sequences, about 20% seen once. The sequenced material came from peripheral blood. All receptors come from a woman aged 18-30 years with stable Graves' hyperthyroidism. Some clones in this sample may be carry-over from other donors' samples.

The V gene is TRBV10-3, the J gene TRBJ1-3; TRBD1 is a possible D gene (6 bases). V was cut by 7 bases and J by 2 bases, with 15 bases left in between. CDR3 length: 15 amino acids. The germline V gene has CDR1 ENHRY and CDR2 SYGVKD. The chain's CDR3 is CAITATAGAGNTIYF. CDR3 nucleotides: TGTGCCATCACCGCCACCGCAGGGGCTGGAAACACCATATATTTT.

This clonotype was detected ten times or more. The chain recombines TRBV2 with TRBJ1-6, with D possibly matching TRBD1 (6 bases). Trimming left V 7 bases short and J 6 bases short, with 13 bases between. The CDR3 runs 14 residues. CDR1 SNHLY and CDR2 FYNNEI come from the germline V gene. CDR3 in DNA: TGTGCCAGCACCCTCGGGACATTTAATTCACCCCTCCACTTT. Its translation is CASTLGTFNSPLHF.

This chain links TRBV12-3 or TRBV12-4 with TRBJ1-2; 7 positions match TRBD1. The V segment lost 5 bases and the J segment 5 bases; nucleotides outside the gene matches: 8. The CDR3 has 14 amino acids. For the CDR3, the DNA is TGTGCCAGCAGTCCTCGAGGGACAGTTTATGGCTACACCTTC. Amino acids: CASSPRGTVYGYTF.

The genes are TRBV5-1 and TRBJ2-7; TRBD1 aligns across 8 bases. The germline V gene has CDR1 SGHRS and CDR2 YFSETQ. The length of the CDR3 is 14 residues. V trimming: 0 bases; J trimming: 6 bases; junction bases outside the gene matches: 5. DNA of the CDR3: TGCGCCAGCAGCTTGGACAGGGGGGCAGTCGAGCAGTACTTC. Its protein product is CASSLDRGAVEQYF.

This clonotype was counted at least ten times. V is TRBV6-1 and J is TRBJ2-2; D gene uncertain. The CDR3 extends over 10 amino acids. Trimming removed 8 bases from V and 7 bases from J, with 5 bases in between. Per germline, CDR1 MNHNS and CDR2 SASEGT. CDR3 DNA: TGTGCCAGCGGGGACGGGGAGCTGTTTTTT. Its translation is CASGDGELFF.

This clonotype showed up many times. This sequence joins TRBV24-1 and TRBJ1-5; TRBD1 matches 9 bases. J was trimmed by 0 bases and V by 8 bases; bases with no gene match: 10. Germline-derived CDR1 and CDR2 are KGHDR and SFDVKD. This CDR3 is 17 amino acids long. CDR3 in DNA: TGTGCCACCAACAAGACAGGGGGTAGAAATAGCAATCAGCCCCAGCATTTT. Its protein is CATNKTGGRNSNQPQHF.

CDR3 bases: TGTGCCAGCAGCGGTGGACAGGCGAGTCCCTCCTACGAGCAGTACTTC. This encodes CASSGGQASPSYEQYF. V gene TRBV9 combines with J gene TRBJ2-7; 7 nucleotides match TRBD1. J lost 0 bases, V lost 3 bases, and 9 bases had no gene match. Per germline, CDR1 SGDLS and CDR2 YYNGEE. This CDR3 contains 16 residues.

This clonotype appeared a few times. The chain has TRBV7-8 and TRBJ1-2; D might be TRBD1 (6 bases). The CDR3 has 14 residues. Per germline, CDR1 SGHVS and CDR2 FQNEAQ. V was pared by 3 bases and J by 5 bases, with 13 bases between. CDR3 coding DNA: TGTGCCAGCAGCTTCCGCGACAGGCCTTATGGCTACACCTTC. It yields the protein CASSFRDRPYGYTF.

This clonotype was found many times. The CDR3 loop is CASSQGRTARHTEAFF. DNA of the CDR3: TGTGCCAGCAGCCAAGGACGGACAGCAAGGCACACTGAAGCTTTCTTT. This rearrangement joins TRBV14 to TRBJ1-1; possible D gene TRBD1, 6 bases. The V gene lost 1 base and the J gene lost 3 bases, with 15 bases spanning the gap. This CDR3 contains 16 residues. CDR1 is SGHDN, CDR2 FVKESK, per germline.

This chain links TRBV3-1 with TRBJ2-7, with D possibly being TRBD2 (5 bases). V lost 1 base to trimming and J lost 4 bases, with 17 bases between them. In germline, CDR1 is LGHDT, CDR2 YNNKEL (reference sequence). The CDR3 runs to 16 residues. CDR3 loop: CASSQVTAGLLYEQYF. The CDR3 DNA reads as TGTGCCAGCAGCCAAGTCACGGCCGGACTTCTGTACGAGCAGTACTTC.

This clonotype turned up a few times. The V and J genes are TRBV9 and TRBJ1-6; D remains ambiguous. CDR3 length equals 15 residues. Germline V gene lookup returns CDR1 SGDLS and CDR2 YYNGEE. V was clipped by 4 bases and J by 0 bases, with 8 bases between them. CDR3 bases: TGTGCCAGCAGCCACCCGAGCTCCTATAATTCACCCCTCCACTTT. The encoded protein is CASSHPSSYNSPLHF.

This clonotype was counted many times. The J gene is TRBJ1-2, the V gene TRBV29-1; D not resolved. Germline CDR1 SQVTM, CDR2 ANQGSEA. The V end lost 4 bases, the J end lost 2 bases, and 17 bases lay between the germline ends. The CDR3 spans 15 residues. CDR3 region: CSVAPGEHSNYGYTF. CDR3 DNA: TGCAGCGTTGCCCCTGGGGAACACTCAAACTATGGCTACACCTTC. The whole variable domain, filled in from reference TRBV29-1 and TRBJ1-2, reads SAVISQKPSRDICQRGTSLTIQCQVDSQVTMMFWYRQQPGQSLTLIATANQGSEATYESGFVIDKFPISRPNLTFSTLTVSNMSPEDSSIYLCSVAPGEHSNYGYTFGSGTRLTVV.

The chain is built from TRBV28 and TRBJ2-5; D not resolved. The V end was cut by 4 bases, the J end by 2 bases, with 8 bases between. This CDR3 has 13 amino acids. Per germline, CDR1 MDHEN and CDR2 SYDVKM. The CDR3 DNA is TGTGCCAGCAGTTGGACGGGTCAAGAGACCCAGTACTTC. It codes for CASSWTGQETQYF.

The chain has TRBV12-3 or TRBV12-4 and TRBJ2-4; D gene uncertain. Trimming took 5 bases from V and 4 from J, leaving 15 bases between them. The CDR3 is 15 residues long. Here the CDR3 DNA reads TGTGCCAGCAGTGAAGCGCTTCGAACGAAAAACATTCAGTACTTC. Translation gives CASSEALRTKNIQYF.

V is TRBV27 and J is TRBJ1-2; D remains unclear. The CDR3 is made up of 16 amino acids. The ends were cut back, 6 bases at V and 1 base at J, with 18 bases in the middle. Germline lookup yields CDR1 MNHEY and CDR2 SMNVEV (reference sequence). Here the CDR3 DNA reads TGTGCCAGCAGACTAACCGCCGGGGTCCGTAACTATGGCTACACCTTC. As protein: CASRLTAGVRNYGYTF.

In this sample, this clonotype turned up a few times. The chain employs TRBV7-9 and TRBJ1-3; D is unclear. The germline V gene has CDR1 SEHNR and CDR2 FQNEAQ (reference sequence). V lost 3 bases and J 8 bases, leaving 14 bases between the germline ends. This CDR3 has 14 residues. The chain's CDR3 is CASSFLPRPDTIYF. The CDR3 region has the DNA TGTGCCAGCAGCTTTCTTCCGCGTCCGGACACCATATATTTT.

The V gene is TRBV29-1, the J gene TRBJ1-1; D may be TRBD1 (5 bases). The CDR3 length is 14 residues. CDR1 is SQVTM and CDR2 is ANQGSEA in the germline V gene. V gave up 1 base and J gave up 0 bases, with 9 bases separating them. CDR3 sequence: CSVEVTGVNTEAFF. CDR3 sequence (DNA): TGCAGCGTTGAAGTAACAGGAGTGAACACTGAAGCTTTCTTT.

Concerning this clonotype itself: A read error may account for a junction end that differs from germline. V is TRBV6-5 and J is TRBJ2-2; TRBD1 is a possible D gene (6 bases). CDR1 is MNHEY, CDR2 SVGAGI, per germline. The CDR3 runs 13 residues. The CDR3 loop is CASSYLGAGELCF. The CDR3 region has the DNA TGTGCCAGCAGTTACTTAGGAGCAGGGGAGCTGTGTTTT.

This chain links TRBV6-5 with TRBJ2-5, with a possible D match to TRBD2 (7 bases). Between the trimmed V and J ends, which lost 0 bases and 5 bases, there was a span of 13 bases. Germline loops: CDR1 MNHEY, CDR2 SVGAGI. This CDR3 has 15 amino acids. Written as DNA, the CDR3 is TGTGCCAGCAGTTACTCGTGGGGGGGCGGGGAGACCCAGTACTTC. It encodes CASSYSWGGGETQYF.

There are many counts of this clonotype. This chain links TRBV28 with TRBJ1-1; 9 nucleotides line up with TRBD1. V lost 4 bases and J lost 1; bases outside the gene matches: 7. Germline V CDR1 and CDR2: MDHEN, SYDVKM. CDR3 length equals 16 residues. CDR3 DNA: TGTGCCAGCAGTTCACCCTCGGGACAGGGGAACACTGAAGCTTTCTTT. This codes for CASSSPSGQGNTEAFF.

This chain links TRBV28 with TRBJ1-2, with D unclear. Deletions cut 5 bases from V and 4 bases from J, with 11 bases between. Germline V gene lookup returns CDR1 MDHEN and CDR2 SYDVKM. The CDR3 extends over 13 amino acids. This CDR3 reads CASSPSSSYGYTF. The CDR3 DNA sequence: TGTGCCAGCAGTCCGTCAAGCTCCTATGGCTACACCTTC.